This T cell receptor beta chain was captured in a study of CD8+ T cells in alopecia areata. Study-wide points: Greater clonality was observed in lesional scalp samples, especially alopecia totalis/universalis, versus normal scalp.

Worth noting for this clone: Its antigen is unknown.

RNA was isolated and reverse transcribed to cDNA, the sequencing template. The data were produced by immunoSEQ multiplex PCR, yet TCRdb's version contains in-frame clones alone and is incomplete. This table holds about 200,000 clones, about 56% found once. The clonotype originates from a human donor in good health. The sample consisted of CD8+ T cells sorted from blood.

The CDR3 DNA reads as TGCGCCAGCAGCCAATCGACCATCCCTAGCACAGATACGCAGTATTTT. This sequence encodes CASSQSTIPSTDTQYF. The genes are TRBV4-1 and TRBJ2-3, with D unclear. With 2 bases removed from V and 0 bases from J, the gap between germline ends came to 12 bases. This CDR3 is built from 16 residues. Germline V lookup: CDR1 MGHRA, CDR2 YSYEKL.